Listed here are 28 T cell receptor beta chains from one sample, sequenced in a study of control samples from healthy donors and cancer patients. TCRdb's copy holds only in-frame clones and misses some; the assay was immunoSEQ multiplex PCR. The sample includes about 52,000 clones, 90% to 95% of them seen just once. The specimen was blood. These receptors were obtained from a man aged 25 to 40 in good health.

DNA of the CDR3: TGCAGCGTTGAAGACTCTTACGAGCAGTACTTC. It encodes CSVEDSYEQYF. V and J are TRBV29-1 and TRBJ2-7; D gene ambiguous. This CDR3 spans 11 amino acids. CDR1 SQVTM and CDR2 ANQGSEA come from the germline V gene. Trimming removed 0 bases from V and 4 bases from J, with 4 bases in between.

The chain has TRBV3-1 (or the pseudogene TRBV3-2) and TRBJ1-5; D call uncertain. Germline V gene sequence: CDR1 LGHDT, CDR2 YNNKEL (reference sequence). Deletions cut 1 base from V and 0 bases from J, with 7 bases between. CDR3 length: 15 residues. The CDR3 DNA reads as TGTGCCAGCAGCCAAGCTTTTAGTAGCAATCAGCCCCAGCATTTT. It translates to CASSQAFSSNQPQHF.

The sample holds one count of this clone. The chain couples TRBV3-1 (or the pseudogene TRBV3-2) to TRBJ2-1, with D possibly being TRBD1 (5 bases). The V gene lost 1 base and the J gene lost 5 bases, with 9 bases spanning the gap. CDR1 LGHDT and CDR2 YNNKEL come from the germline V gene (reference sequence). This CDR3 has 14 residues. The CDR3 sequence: CASSQGLTDNEQFF. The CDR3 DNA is TGTGCCAGCAGCCAAGGTCTGACAGACAATGAGCAGTTCTTC.

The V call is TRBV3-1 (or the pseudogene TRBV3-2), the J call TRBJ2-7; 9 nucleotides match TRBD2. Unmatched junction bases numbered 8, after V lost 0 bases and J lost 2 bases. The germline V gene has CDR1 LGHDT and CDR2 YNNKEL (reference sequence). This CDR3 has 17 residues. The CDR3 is CASSQEWPSGIAYEQYF. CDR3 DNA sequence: TGTGCCAGCAGCCAAGAATGGCCTAGCGGGATCGCCTACGAGCAGTACTTC.

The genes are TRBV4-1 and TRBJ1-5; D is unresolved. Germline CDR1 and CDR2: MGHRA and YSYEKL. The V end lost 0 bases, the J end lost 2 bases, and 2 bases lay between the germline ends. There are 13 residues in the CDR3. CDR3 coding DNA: TGCGCCAGCAGCCAAGACCGCAATCAGCCCCAGCATTTT. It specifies CASSQDRNQPQHF.

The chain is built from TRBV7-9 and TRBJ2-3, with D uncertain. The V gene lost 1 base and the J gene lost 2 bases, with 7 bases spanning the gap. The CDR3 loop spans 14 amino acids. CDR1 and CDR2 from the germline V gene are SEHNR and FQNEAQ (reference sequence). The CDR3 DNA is TGTGCCAGCAGCTTAGATTCCTACACAGATACGCAGTATTTT. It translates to CASSLDSYTDTQYF. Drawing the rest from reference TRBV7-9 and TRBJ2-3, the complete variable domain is DTGVSQNPRHKITKRGQNVTFRCDPISEHNRLYWYRQTLGQGPEFLTYFQNEAQLEKSRLLSDRFSAERPKGSFSTLEIQRTEQGDSAMYLCASSLDSYTDTQYFGPGTRLTVL.

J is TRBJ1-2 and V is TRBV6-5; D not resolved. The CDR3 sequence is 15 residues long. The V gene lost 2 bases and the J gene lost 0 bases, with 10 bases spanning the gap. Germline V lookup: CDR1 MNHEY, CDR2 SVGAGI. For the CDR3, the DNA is TGTGCCAGCAGTTACGTCCCCTCGGCTAACTATGGCTACACCTTC. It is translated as CASSYVPSANYGYTF.

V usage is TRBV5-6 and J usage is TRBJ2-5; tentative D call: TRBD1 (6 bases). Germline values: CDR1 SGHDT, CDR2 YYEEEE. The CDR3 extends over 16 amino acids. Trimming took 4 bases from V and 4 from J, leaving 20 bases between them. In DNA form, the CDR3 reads TGTGCCAGCAGCCCTCTAGCACAGGGTGTAGGAGAGACCCAGTACTTC. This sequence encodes CASSPLAQGVGETQYF.

CDR3 coding DNA: TGTGCCAGCAGTGAACCAGGGTATGCGGACGAGCAGTACTTC. Translated, it gives CASSEPGYADEQYF. The chain recombines TRBV2 with TRBJ2-7; D is perhaps TRBD1 (5 bases). CDR3 length equals 14 residues. Looked up from germline, CDR1 is SNHLY and CDR2 is FYNNEI. V was cut by 2 bases and J by 5 bases, with 13 bases left in between.

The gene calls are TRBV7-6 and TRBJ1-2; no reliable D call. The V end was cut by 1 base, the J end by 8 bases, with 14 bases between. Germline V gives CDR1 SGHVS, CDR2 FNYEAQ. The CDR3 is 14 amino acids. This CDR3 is CASSLGVAGSGYTF. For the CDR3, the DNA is TGTGCCAGCAGCTTAGGAGTGGCGGGTTCCGGCTACACCTTC.

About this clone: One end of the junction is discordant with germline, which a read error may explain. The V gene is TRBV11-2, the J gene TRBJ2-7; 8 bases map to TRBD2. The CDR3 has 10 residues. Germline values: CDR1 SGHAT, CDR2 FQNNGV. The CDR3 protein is CASSQGLAQF. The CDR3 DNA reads TGTGCCAGCAGCCAAGGACTAGCCCAGTTC.

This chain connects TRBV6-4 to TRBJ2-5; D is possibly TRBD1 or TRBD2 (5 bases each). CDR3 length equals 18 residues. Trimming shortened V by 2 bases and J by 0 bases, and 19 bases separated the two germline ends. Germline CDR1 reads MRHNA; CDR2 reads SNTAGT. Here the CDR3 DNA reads TGTGCCAGCAGTGACCCCCGGGACGTCAAAACTTACCAAGAGACCCAGTACTTC. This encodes CASSDPRDVKTYQETQYF.

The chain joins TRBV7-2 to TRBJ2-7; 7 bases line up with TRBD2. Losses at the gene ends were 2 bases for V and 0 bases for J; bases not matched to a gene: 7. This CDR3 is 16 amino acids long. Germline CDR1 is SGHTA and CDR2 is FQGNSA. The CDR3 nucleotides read TGTGCCAGCAGCTTATACGGAGCGGGATTCTCCTACGAGCAGTACTTC. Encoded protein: CASSLYGAGFSYEQYF.

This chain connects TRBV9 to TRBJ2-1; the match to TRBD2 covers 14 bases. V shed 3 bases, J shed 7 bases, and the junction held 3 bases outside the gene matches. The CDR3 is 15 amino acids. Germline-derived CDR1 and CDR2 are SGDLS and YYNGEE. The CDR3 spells CASSAGTSGSNEQFF. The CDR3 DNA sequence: TGTGCCAGCAGCGCGGGGACTAGCGGGAGTAATGAGCAGTTCTTC.

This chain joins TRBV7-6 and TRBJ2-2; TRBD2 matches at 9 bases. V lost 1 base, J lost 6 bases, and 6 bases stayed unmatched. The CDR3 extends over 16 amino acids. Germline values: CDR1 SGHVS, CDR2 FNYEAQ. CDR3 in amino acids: CASSLGASGKAGELFF. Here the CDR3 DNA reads TGTGCCAGCAGCTTAGGGGCTAGCGGGAAGGCCGGGGAGCTGTTTTTT.

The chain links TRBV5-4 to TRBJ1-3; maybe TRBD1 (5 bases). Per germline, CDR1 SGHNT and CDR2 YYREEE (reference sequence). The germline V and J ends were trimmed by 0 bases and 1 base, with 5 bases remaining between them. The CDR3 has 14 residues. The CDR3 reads CASSLGGSGNTIYF. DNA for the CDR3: TGTGCCAGCAGCTTGGGGGGGTCTGGAAACACCATATATTTT.

The CDR3 DNA follows: TGTGCCAGCAGCCGGGAAGGAGCGGAGAGGAATGAGCAGTTCTTC. Residues: CASSREGAERNEQFF. The V and J genes are TRBV3-1 (or the pseudogene TRBV3-2) and TRBJ2-1; tentative D call: TRBD2 (5 bases). The CDR3 sequence is 15 residues long. The germline V and J ends were trimmed by 4 bases and 7 bases, with 17 bases remaining between them. Looked up from germline, CDR1 is LGHDT and CDR2 is YNNKEL (reference sequence).

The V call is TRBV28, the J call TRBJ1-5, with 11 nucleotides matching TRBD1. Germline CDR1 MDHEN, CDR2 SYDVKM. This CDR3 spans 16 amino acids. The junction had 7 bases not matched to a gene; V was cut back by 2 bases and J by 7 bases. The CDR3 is CASSLVAGTGGQPQHF. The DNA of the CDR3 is TGTGCCAGCAGTTTAGTCGCCGGGACAGGGGGACAGCCCCAGCATTTT.

Here the CDR3 reads CAIAFGTSGPETQYF. The CDR3 DNA reads TGTGCCATCGCATTCGGGACTAGCGGGCCAGAGACCCAGTACTTC. The V and J genes are TRBV10-3 and TRBJ2-5; TRBD2 aligns across 12 bases. Germline CDR1 reads ENHRY; CDR2 reads SYGVKD. The CDR3 sequence is 15 residues long. V shed 8 bases and J 4 bases; nucleotides not matched to a gene: 8.

CDR3 protein: CASASGAYHGYTF. In DNA, the CDR3 is TGTGCCAGCGCCAGCGGCGCTTACCATGGCTACACCTTC. The chain is built from TRBV12-3 or TRBV12-4 and TRBJ1-2; D not certain. V lost 8 bases and J 6 bases, leaving 16 bases between the germline ends. The CDR3 covers 13 residues.

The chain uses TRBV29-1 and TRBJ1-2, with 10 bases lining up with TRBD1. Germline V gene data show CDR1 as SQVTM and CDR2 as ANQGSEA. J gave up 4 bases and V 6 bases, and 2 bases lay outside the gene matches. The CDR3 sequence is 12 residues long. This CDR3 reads CSVDRGIYGYTF. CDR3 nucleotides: TGCAGCGTGGACAGGGGGATCTATGGCTACACCTTC. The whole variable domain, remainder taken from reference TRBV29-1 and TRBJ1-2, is SAVISQKPSRDICQRGTSLTIQCQVDSQVTMMFWYRQQPGQSLTLIATANQGSEATYESGFVIDKFPISRPNLTFSTLTVSNMSPEDSSIYLCSVDRGIYGYTFGSGTRLTVV.

CDR3: CASSLGGNNQPQHF. In DNA form, the CDR3 reads TGTGCCAGCAGCTTAGGGGGGAACAATCAGCCCCAGCATTTT. This chain connects TRBV7-9 to TRBJ1-5; a possible D gene is TRBD1 (5 bases). The CDR3 totals 14 residues. Germline loops: CDR1 SEHNR, CDR2 FQNEAQ (reference sequence). The V end lost 1 base, the J end lost 3 bases, and 7 bases lay between the germline ends. The whole variable domain, filled in from reference TRBV7-9 and TRBJ1-5, reads DTGVSQNPRHKITKRGQNVTFRCDPISEHNRLYWYRQTLGQGPEFLTYFQNEAQLEKSRLLSDRFSAERPKGSFSTLEIQRTEQGDSAMYLCASSLGGNNQPQHFGDGTRLSIL.

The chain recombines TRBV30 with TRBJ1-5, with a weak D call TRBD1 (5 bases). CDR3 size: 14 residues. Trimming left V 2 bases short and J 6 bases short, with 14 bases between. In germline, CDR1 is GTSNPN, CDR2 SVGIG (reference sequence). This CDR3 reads CAWSPGAGSQPQHF. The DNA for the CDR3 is TGTGCCTGGAGTCCCGGGGCAGGGAGTCAGCCCCAGCATTTT.

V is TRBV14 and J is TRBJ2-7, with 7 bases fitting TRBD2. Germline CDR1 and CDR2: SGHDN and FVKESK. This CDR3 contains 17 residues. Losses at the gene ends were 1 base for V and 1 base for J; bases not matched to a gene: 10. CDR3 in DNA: TGTGCCAGCAGCCAAGCTAGCCTAGCGGACTATTCCTACGAGCAGTACTTC. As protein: CASSQASLADYSYEQYF.

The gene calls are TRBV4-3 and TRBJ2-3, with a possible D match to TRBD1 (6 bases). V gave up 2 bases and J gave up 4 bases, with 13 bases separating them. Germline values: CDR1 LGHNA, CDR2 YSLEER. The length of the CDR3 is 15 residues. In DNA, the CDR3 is TGCGCCAGCAGCCAAAGCAGGGGTGGCTCAGATACGCAGTATTTT. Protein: CASSQSRGGSDTQYF.

CDR3 coding DNA: TGTGCCAGCAAAAAGGGAAGTGATCCCTACGAGCAGTACTTC. Amino acids: CASKKGSDPYEQYF. The V gene is TRBV7-9, the J gene TRBJ2-7; D gene unclear. This CDR3 contains 14 residues. CDR1 and CDR2 (germline): SEHNR, FQNEAQ (reference sequence). V lost 7 bases, J lost 2 bases, and 15 bases lay in between.

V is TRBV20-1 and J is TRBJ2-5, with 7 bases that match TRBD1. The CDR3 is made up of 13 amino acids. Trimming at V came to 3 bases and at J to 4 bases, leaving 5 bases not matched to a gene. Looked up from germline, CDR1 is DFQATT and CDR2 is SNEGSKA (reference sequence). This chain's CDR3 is CSASPGQPETQYF. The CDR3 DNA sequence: TGCAGTGCTAGTCCGGGACAGCCAGAGACCCAGTACTTC.

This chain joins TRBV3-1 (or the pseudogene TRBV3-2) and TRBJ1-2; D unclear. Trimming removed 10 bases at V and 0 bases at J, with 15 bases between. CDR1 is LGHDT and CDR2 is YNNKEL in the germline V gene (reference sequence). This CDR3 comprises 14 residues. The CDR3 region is CATFKTEANYGYTF. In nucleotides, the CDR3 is TGTGCCACCTTCAAGACGGAAGCTAACTATGGCTACACCTTC.